Shown below are 26 T cell receptor beta chains from a single sample sequenced in a study of cytotoxic CD8 clonotypes in ibrutinib-treated CLL. This table comes from immunoSEQ multiplex PCR, and its TCRdb copy is limited to in-frame clones, with some not included. The top ten clones hold 20% of a sample with tens of thousands of clones, 55% to 70% of them seen once. Sequenced here: PBMCs, sampled after 24 months of ibrutinib treatment. The receptors come from a human donor with chronic lymphocytic leukemia.

This chain connects TRBV7-6 to TRBJ2-5, with TRBD1 matching over 7 bases. Per germline, CDR1 SGHVS and CDR2 FNYEAQ. With V trimmed by 5 bases and J by 1 base, 4 bases remained unmatched. This CDR3 region has 14 residues. The CDR3 sequence is CASSRSGGQETQYF. CDR3 bases: TGTGCCAGCAGCCGATCAGGGGGCCAAGAGACCCAGTACTTC.

This clone was seen a single time. The chain couples TRBV23-1 to TRBJ2-5; D remains ambiguous. TRBV23-1 belongs to the ORF category, with a function that is uncertain. The CDR3 is 13 residues long. Between the trimmed V and J ends, which lost 8 bases and 5 bases, there was a span of 15 bases. The CDR3: CASFFSIEETQYF. For the CDR3, the DNA is TGCGCCAGCTTCTTCTCGATCGAGGAGACCCAGTACTTC.

The chain couples TRBV15 to TRBJ2-5, with D possibly being TRBD1 (5 bases). CDR3 length: 15 amino acids. In germline, CDR1 is LNHNV, CDR2 YYDKDF (reference sequence). V was shortened by 1 base and J by 1 base, with 10 bases between the two germline ends. The CDR3 region is CATSRALGAQETQYF. DNA of the CDR3: TGTGCCACCAGCAGAGCCCTTGGGGCCCAAGAGACCCAGTACTTC.

The chain recombines TRBV27 with TRBJ2-5; D not resolved. Trimming shortened V by 0 bases and J by 1 base, and 9 bases separated the two germline ends. Germline V gives CDR1 MNHEY, CDR2 SMNVEV (reference sequence). The CDR3 sequence is 15 residues long. The CDR3 sequence is CASSLSYGAQETQYF. CDR3 DNA sequence: TGTGCCAGCAGTTTATCGTATGGCGCCCAAGAGACCCAGTACTTC.

This clone was found a few times. V is TRBV9 and J is TRBJ1-3, with D maybe TRBD1 (5 bases). The V gene's germline CDR1 is SGDLS and CDR2 YYNGEE. V lost 0 bases and J lost 4, with 8 bases in between. The CDR3 covers 14 residues. The CDR3: CASSVEGLGNTIYF. CDR3 nucleotide sequence: TGTGCCAGCAGCGTAGAGGGGCTCGGAAACACCATATATTTT.

The chain has TRBV7-6 and TRBJ1-3, with TRBD1 identical over 7 bases. Trimming removed 5 bases from V and 4 bases from J; junction bases left unmatched: 5. Germline V gives CDR1 SGHVS, CDR2 FNYEAQ. This CDR3 spans 14 amino acids. The CDR3 sequence is CASSQTGFGNTIYF. CDR3 in DNA: TGTGCCAGCAGCCAGACAGGGTTCGGAAACACCATATATTTT.

The chain joins TRBV29-1 to TRBJ2-1; TRBD2 aligns across 13 bases. Trimming cost V 7 bases and J 7 bases; bases outside gene matches: 10. The CDR3 loop spans 15 amino acids. From germline, CDR1 is SQVTM and CDR2 ANQGSEA. CDR3 sequence (DNA): TGCAGCGGTGACCCGGGACTAGCGGGACCAAATGAGCAGTTCTTC. Protein product: CSGDPGLAGPNEQFF.

This clone was seen repeatedly, ten times or more. V and J are TRBV9 and TRBJ1-2; TRBD1 aligns across 9 bases. The CDR3 is 13 amino acids. Germline V CDR1 and CDR2: SGDLS, YYNGEE. Trimming took 4 bases from V and 8 from J; bases not matched to a gene: 6. CDR3 region: CASSTGQGRGYTF. The CDR3 DNA sequence: TGTGCCAGCAGCACGGGACAGGGCCGCGGCTACACCTTC. Using reference TRBV9 and TRBJ1-2 for the parts outside the CDR3, the full variable domain is DSGVTQTPKHLITATGQRVTLRCSPRSGDLSVYWYQQSLDQGLQFLIQYYNGEERAKGNILERFSAQQFPDLHSELNLSSLELGDSALYFCASSTGQGRGYTFGSGTRLTVV.

This rearrangement joins TRBV25-1 to TRBJ2-7; D remains ambiguous. Germline CDR1 is MGHDK and CDR2 is SYGVNS. The CDR3 is 14 amino acids. V gave up 0 bases and J gave up 6 bases, with 12 bases separating them. CDR3 residues: CASSEYPLSGEQYF. The CDR3 bases are TGTGCCAGCAGTGAATACCCCCTCTCGGGCGAGCAGTACTTC.

The rearrangement uses TRBV2 and TRBJ2-2, with TRBD1 identical over 8 bases. The trim removed 4 bases at V and 7 bases at J, leaving 8 bases unmatched. CDR1 SNHLY and CDR2 FYNNEI come from the germline V gene. This CDR3 has 15 residues. The CDR3 DNA follows: TGTGCCAGCAGTGGAGACAGGGGAAATAACGGGGAGCTGTTTTTT. Encoded protein: CASSGDRGNNGELFF.

V usage is TRBV28 and J usage is TRBJ2-1; possibly TRBD1 or TRBD2 for D (5 bases each). The CDR3 is 15 amino acids. CDR1 is MDHEN and CDR2 is SYDVKM in the germline V gene. V lost 3 bases, J lost 2 bases, and 11 bases lay in between. CDR3 sequence: CASSFDGGPYNEQFF. In DNA, the CDR3 is TGTGCCAGCAGTTTTGATGGGGGTCCCTACAATGAGCAGTTCTTC.

This clone was detected a few times. V is TRBV27 and J is TRBJ1-1; D is perhaps TRBD1 (6 bases). The CDR3 length is 14 residues. Trimming removed 8 bases at V and 1 base at J, with 14 bases between. Germline-derived CDR1 and CDR2 are MNHEY and SMNVEV (reference sequence). This chain's CDR3 is CASGLTGGNTEAFF. In DNA, the CDR3 is TGTGCCAGCGGATTGACAGGTGGGAACACTGAAGCTTTCTTT.

The chain couples TRBV5-6 to TRBJ2-5, with D uncertain. Germline V gene lookup returns CDR1 SGHDT and CDR2 YYEEEE. This CDR3 has 15 amino acids. The V end lost 1 base, the J end lost 2 bases, and 12 bases lay between the germline ends. CDR3 nucleotides: TGTGCCAGCAGCTTGTATGGTAACTTTCAAGAGACCCAGTACTTC. This encodes CASSLYGNFQETQYF.

V usage is TRBV2 and J usage is TRBJ1-1; 7 bases agree with TRBD1. The CDR3 has 15 residues. Germline V lookup: CDR1 SNHLY, CDR2 FYNNEI. V trimming: 4 bases; J trimming: 0 bases; junction bases outside the gene matches: 5. CDR3 DNA sequence: TGTGCCAGCAGTGGCCCGGGACAGTTGAACACTGAAGCTTTCTTT. Translating it yields CASSGPGQLNTEAFF. Full variable domain (rest looked up from reference TRBV2 and TRBJ1-1): EPEVTQTPSHQVTQMGQEVILRCVPISNHLYFYWYRQILGQKVEFLVSFYNNEISEKSEIFDDQFSVERPDGSNFTLKIRSTKLEDSAMYFCASSGPGQLNTEAFFGQGTRLTVV.

This chain uses TRBV2 with TRBJ1-2, with D unclear. V lost 5 bases to trimming and J lost 4 bases, with 11 bases between them. Per germline, CDR1 SNHLY and CDR2 FYNNEI. The CDR3 is 13 residues long. CDR3 sequence: CASSTGQTYGYTF. CDR3 DNA: TGTGCCAGCAGTACGGGCCAGACCTATGGCTACACCTTC.

The chain joins TRBV6-6 to TRBJ2-1, with 9 bases identical to TRBD2. Germline V gene lookup returns CDR1 MNHNY and CDR2 SVGAGI (reference sequence). The CDR3 totals 11 residues. The junction had 4 bases not matched to a gene; V was cut back by 6 bases and J by 13 bases. This chain's CDR3 is CASRAGGPQFF. The DNA for the CDR3 is TGTGCCAGCAGGGCGGGAGGGCCTCAGTTCTTC.

The gene calls are TRBV4-2 and TRBJ2-1, with D tentatively TRBD2 (6 bases). The germline V gene encodes CDR1 LGHNA and CDR2 YNFKEQ. CDR3 length: 13 amino acids. Trimming left V 4 bases short and J 5 bases short, with 9 bases between. The CDR3 sequence: CASSLSGHNEQFF. CDR3 nucleotide sequence: TGTGCCAGCAGCCTTAGCGGACACAATGAGCAGTTCTTC.

This chain uses TRBV28 with TRBJ2-3; no definite D call. V was clipped by 6 bases and J by 6 bases, with 13 bases between them. CDR1 is MDHEN, CDR2 SYDVKM, per germline. The CDR3 length is 13 residues. CDR3 sequence reads: CASSRFIVDTQYF. As DNA, the CDR3 is TGTGCCAGCAGCAGGTTTATCGTCGATACGCAGTATTTT. The full variable domain, rest sourced from reference TRBV28 and TRBJ2-3, is DVKVTQSSRYLVKRTGEKVFLECVQDMDHENMFWYRQDPGLGLRLIYFSYDVKMKEKGDIPEGYSVSREKKERFSLILESASTNQTSMYLCASSRFIVDTQYFGPGTRLTVL.

The chain joins TRBV5-6 to TRBJ1-3; perhaps TRBD1 as D (5 bases). Trimming cost V 3 bases and J 2 bases, with 12 bases left between them. CDR3 size: 15 residues. CDR1 and CDR2 from the germline V gene are SGHDT and YYEEEE. In DNA form, the CDR3 reads TGTGCCAGCAGCTATGGGGGGATCGCTGGAAACACCATATATTTT. Protein sequence: CASSYGGIAGNTIYF.

The chain links TRBV6-5 to TRBJ1-2; 12 nucleotides line up with TRBD1. After removal of 6 bases from V and 8 bases from J, the junction contained 4 bases not matched to a gene. The CDR3 sequence is 13 residues long. From germline, CDR1 is MNHEY and CDR2 SVGAGI. Here the CDR3 DNA reads TGTGCCAGCAGCCGGGACAGGGGGCCAGGCTACACCTTC. It yields the protein CASSRDRGPGYTF.

V is TRBV30 and J is TRBJ2-4, with D tentatively TRBD1 (6 bases). Germline CDR1 and CDR2: GTSNPN and SVGIG (reference sequence). The ends were cut back, 0 bases at V and 0 bases at J, with 12 bases in the middle. This CDR3 is built from 16 residues. The CDR3 is CAWSVRWTVAKNIQYF. The CDR3 DNA reads TGTGCCTGGAGTGTACGATGGACAGTAGCCAAAAACATTCAGTACTTC.

This clone was seen a single time. The CDR3 DNA reads TGTGCCAGCAGTCCGCAGGGCGGCGGGGAGCTGTTTTTT. Protein: CASSPQGGGELFF. The rearrangement uses TRBV6-5 and TRBJ2-2; maybe TRBD1 (5 bases). This CDR3 comprises 13 residues. Trimming pared 5 bases from V and 7 bases from J, leaving 11 bases between. Germline CDR1 reads MNHEY; CDR2 reads SVGAGI.

The rearrangement links TRBV7-9 to TRBJ2-1; D is perhaps TRBD2 (5 bases). Germline V gives CDR1 SEHNR, CDR2 FQNEAQ (reference sequence). Trimming left V 9 bases short and J 4 bases short, with 25 bases between. This CDR3 has 17 residues. CDR3 sequence reads: CASLVPSLASSYNEQFF. CDR3 sequence (DNA): TGTGCCAGTCTGGTACCGTCTTTGGCTAGCTCGTACAATGAGCAGTTCTTC.

This clone has more than one count but fewer than ten. V usage is TRBV6-6 and J usage is TRBJ1-1, with D tentatively TRBD1 (6 bases). V dropped 7 bases and J dropped 1 base, with 13 bases sitting between them. The CDR3 is 14 residues long. CDR1 is MNHNY, CDR2 SVGAGI, per germline (reference sequence). CDR3 region: CASTLRGQNTEAFF. For the CDR3, the DNA is TGTGCCAGCACCCTACGGGGACAGAACACTGAAGCTTTCTTT.

This clone showed up just once. The chain employs TRBV5-1 and TRBJ2-4, with D possibly being TRBD1 or TRBD2 (6 bases each). The germline CDR1 and CDR2 sequences are SGHRS and YFSETQ. Trimming pared 0 bases from V and 8 bases from J, leaving 21 bases between. The CDR3 is 17 residues long. The CDR3 loop reads CASSLAGGRVAFDIQYF. CDR3 sequence (DNA): TGCGCCAGCAGCTTGGCCGGGGGCAGGGTGGCTTTTGACATTCAGTACTTC.

The CDR3 sequence is CASTPRATDTGELFF. CDR3 DNA: TGTGCCAGCACCCCCCGGGCCACTGACACCGGGGAGCTGTTTTTT. This chain connects TRBV27 to TRBJ2-2; no reliable D call. The germline CDR1 and CDR2 sequences are MNHEY and SMNVEV (reference sequence). Trimming left V 7 bases short and J 3 bases short, with 15 bases between. CDR3 length: 15 amino acids.